Listed below are T cell receptor beta chains from one sample, sequenced in a study of T cell responses to AZD1222 COVID-19 vaccine. Assay used: immunoSEQ multiplex PCR; TCRdb lists only in-frame clones, some missing. The sample yields 90,000 to 110,000 clones, approximately 87% seen once. The specimen was peripheral blood, collected on day 0 of AZD1222 vaccination. These receptors came from an adult in good health. CDR3s include the opening cysteine and the closing phenylalanine or tryptophan. A D gene is named only where the DNA matches it firmly. Expanded clones are given a class, and other clones once, few, many or no size at all.

D,length,J,V,size,CDR3,DNA
.,14,TRBJ1-5,TRBV13,.,CASSTTPGNQPQHF,TGTGCCAGCAGCACGACCCCTGGCAATCAGCCCCAGCATTTT
TRBD1,17,TRBJ2-3,TRBV11-2,.,CASSLAGTGFYTDTQYF,TGTGCCAGCAGCTTGGCCGGGACAGGGTTTTACACAGATACGCAGTATTTT
.,14,TRBJ2-5,TRBV5-4,.,CASSSSQGQETQYF,TGTGCCAGCAGCTCCTCACAGGGACAAGAGACCCAGTACTTC
TRBD2,17,TRBJ2-1,TRBV9,once,CASSPKAGSWSYNEQFF,TGTGCCAGCAGCCCAAAAGCGGGGTCGTGGTCCTACAATGAGCAGTTCTTC
.,14,TRBJ1-1,TRBV5-1,few,CASRPDGLNTEAFF,TGCGCCAGCAGACCCGACGGCTTGAACACTGAAGCTTTCTTT
TRBD1,16,TRBJ1-2,TRBV2,once,CASRSTGGLGAYGYTF,TGTGCCAGCAGGTCGACAGGGGGCCTTGGTGCCTATGGCTACACCTTC
.,15,TRBJ2-5,TRBV23-1,.,CASSQSGPGEETQYF,TGCGCCAGCAGTCAATCTGGACCAGGGGAAGAGACCCAGTACTTC
.,16,TRBJ1-2,TRBV28,.,CASTWGTAGGQGGYTF,TGTGCCAGCACTTGGGGCACAGCGGGCGGACAAGGTGGCTACACCTTC
TRBD1,17,TRBJ2-2,TRBV7-9,.,CASSLQGQGRNTGELFF,TGTGCCAGCAGCTTACAAGGACAGGGTAGAAACACCGGGGAGCTGTTTTTT
TRBD2,15,TRBJ2-1,TRBV19,.,CASSPGLAGTNEQFF,TGTGCCAGTAGTCCGGGACTAGCGGGAACCAATGAGCAGTTCTTC
TRBD1,14,TRBJ2-3,TRBV5-1,.,CASSLGQAADTQYF,TGCGCCAGCAGCCTAGGACAGGCTGCGGATACGCAGTATTTT
TRBD1,14,TRBJ2-7,TRBV7-8,.,CASSLDQGVYEQYF,TGTGCCAGCAGCTTAGATCAGGGGGTCTACGAGCAGTACTTC
TRBD1,16,TRBJ1-3,TRBV9,.,CASSGWTGGFGNTIYF,TGTGCCAGCAGCGGTTGGACAGGGGGCTTTGGAAACACCATATATTTT
.,13,TRBJ1-1,TRBV29-1,few,CSADQMESLTAFF,TGCAGCGCCGATCAGATGGAGAGTCTGACAGCTTTCTTT
TRBD1,16,TRBJ1-5,TRBV19,.,CASRPFTGGANQPQHF,TGTGCCAGTAGACCCTTTACAGGGGGCGCGAATCAGCCCCAGCATTTT
.,16,TRBJ2-3,TRBV4-1,.,CASSLGQSTSTDTQYF,TGCGCCAGCAGCCTTGGACAGTCAACTAGCACAGATACGCAGTATTTT
.,12,TRBJ1-5,TRBV19,.,CASSMYDQPQHF,TGTGCCAGTAGTATGTATGATCAGCCCCAGCATTTT
.,13,TRBJ1-2,TRBV7-8,.,CASSFATSGGYTF,TGTGCCAGCAGCTTTGCAACGTCTGGAGGCTACACCTTC
TRBD2,14,TRBJ2-1,TRBV10-3,.,CAIRTSGGYNEQFF,TGTGCCATCCGGACTAGCGGGGGGTACAATGAGCAGTTCTTC
.,18,TRBJ1-6,TRBV27,.,CASSLFASDLSYNSPLHF,TGTGCCAGCAGTTTATTTGCGTCGGACCTTTCCTATAATTCACCCCTCCACTTT
TRBD2,18,TRBJ2-5,TRBV7-2,.,CASSFPIRLAGGRETQYF,TGTGCCAGCAGCTTCCCGATTCGACTAGCGGGAGGTAGGGAGACCCAGTACTTC
TRBD1,13,TRBJ2-7,TRBV27,.,CASRGQGLYEQYF,TGTGCCAGCAGGGGACAGGGGCTCTACGAGCAGTACTTC
.,19,TRBJ1-2,TRBV10-3,.,CAISERGLGASMGLAGYTF,TGTGCCATCAGTGAACGAGGGTTGGGGGCAAGCATGGGCTTGGCTGGCTACACCTTC
.,15,TRBJ2-3,TRBV7-2,.,CASSRDRTSTDTQYF,TGTGCCAGCAGCCGTGACAGGACTAGCACAGATACGCAGTATTTT
.,16,TRBJ2-2,TRBV3-1/TRBV3-2,.,CASSHLSPANTGELFF,TGTGCCAGCAGCCACCTTTCCCCGGCGAACACCGGGGAGCTGTTTTTT
.,15,TRBJ2-2,TRBV18,.,CASSPPAGFTGELFF,TGTGCCAGCTCACCACCAGCGGGCTTCACCGGGGAGCTGTTTTTT
.,18,TRBJ1-2,TRBV11-3,.,CASSLPHQVGGNSYGYTF,TGTGCCAGCAGCTTACCCCATCAGGTCGGGGGAAATTCCTACGGCTACACCTTC
.,16,TRBJ2-4,TRBV28,.,CASSPGGAIAKNIQYF,TGTGCCAGCAGCCCAGGAGGGGCCATAGCCAAAAACATTCAGTACTTC
TRBD1,14,TRBJ1-2,TRBV5-6,once,CASSLAGTGYGYTF,TGTGCCAGCAGCTTGGCCGGGACAGGTTACGGCTACACCTTC